This T cell receptor beta chain was recorded in a study of tumor-infiltrating lymphocytes in primary liver carcinoma (dated by TCRdb to 2016 to 2017). Regarding the research as a whole: Hepatocellular carcinoma (four) or combined HCC and intrahepatic cholangiocarcinoma (one) was present in the five patients, who were three men and two women aged 30 to 69 years. To link TCRbeta repertoire diversity to the local molecular phenotype, the 20 to 30 tumor region samples were profiled with Agilent mRNA microarrays. The tumors of the five patients were staged as T1-T3 N0M0, with maximum diameters ranging from roughly 4 to 11 cm. Across five regions of each liver tumor, along with adjacent normal tissue and blood, the study brought together TCRbeta repertoire sequencing, expression microarrays and whole-exome sequencing. Each sample produced roughly 3.65 to 8 million productive TCRbeta reads, and read depth showed no significant difference between tissue types. High reproducibility was observed for the technical replicate repertoires, with mean shared-clone rates approximately 0.92 and correlation coefficients above 0.95. A total of about 35 specimens from 5 patients, comprising about 25 tumor regions, 5 adjacent noncancerous liver tissues and 5 peripheral blood samples, were covered by TCRbeta repertoire sequencing.

Study-wide conclusions, independent of this receptor: Only roughly 7-24% of top clones appeared in all five regions of a tumor, which suggests that tumor-infiltrating T cells are spatially heterogeneous. The top 250 clones accounted for a significantly greater share of the repertoire in tumors than in blood (p = 0.039). Consistent with antigen-driven expansion, pairs of tumor regions showed higher repertoire overlap (mean roughly 36%) than either tumor-adjacent pairs (about 17%) or tumor-blood pairs (roughly 14%). Since the samples were bulk and unsorted, there was no way to compare CD4+ and CD8+ T cell repertoires. Because only the TCR beta chain was sequenced and unpaired alpha chains were not captured, true repertoire diversity is likely underestimated. With just 4 or 5 patients in the study, the authors point out that the findings should be validated in a larger study.

Without any cell sorting, total RNA and DNA were extracted together from roughly 20-30 mg of bulk tissue using the AllPrep DNA/RNA mini kit. Surgical resection was performed in China between November 2015 and 2016 on four to six patients with histopathologically diagnosed primary liver carcinoma. Chronic HBV infection was present in the patients, and the patients were treatment-naive at sampling. Five spatially separated regions were sampled from each tumor: the superior, inferior, left-lateral and right-lateral poles, plus the tumor centre. Histology showed that every tumor sample contained more than 85% viable tumor cells. Pieces of fresh tumor and adjacent tissue were cut in half, with one half kept in RNAlater at -80 degrees C and the other half sent for histology. This clonotype was observed a handful of times. Its antigen remains undetermined. No base quality information exists; no much larger clone differs at one position.

Using a constant-region primer and ProtoScript II reverse transcriptase, TCRbeta-specific cDNA was reverse-transcribed from approximately 0.55 ug total RNA. TCRbeta libraries were built with three nested multiplex PCR rounds, a slightly modified ARM-PCR procedure. Each of the first two PCR rounds ran for about 10 cycles and used multiplex TRBV1-TRBV30 forward primers together with a Cbeta reverse primer. Sample barcodes and Illumina adapters were added in a final 25-cycle PCR with Deep VentR polymerase. Before sequencing, amplicons between 200 and 500 bp were purified from gel using a QIAquick gel extraction kit. An Illumina HiSeq 2500 was used to sequence the TCRbeta amplicons, generating 250-bp paired-end reads. Under the source paper's analysis protocol: Trimmomatic v0.33 was used to quality-trim the reads, and FLASH v1.2.11 was used to merge paired reads so that full CDR3 sequences could be recovered. V, D and J germline segments were assigned to the rearranged TCRbeta sequences using MiGEC v1.2.1b. Clonotype statistics and Shannon-Wiener diversity indices were calculated with VDJtools v1.0.0. Except for diversity analysis, only the 250 most abundant clonotypes of each sample were used in subsequent analyses to reduce sampling bias. TCRdb reanalyzed the raw reads on its own, using fastp at Q25 for trimming and MiXCR for clone calling, and kept in-frame beta chains. Each CDR3 protein appears once, grouped with its most common genes and DNA. Clone size and V and J calls follow TCRdb, not the original study. A total of around 120,000 distinct CDR3 sequences appear in this sample, 60% to 70% of them only once. The ten largest clones capture approximately 10% of the sample.

V loses 3 bases, J loses 4 bases, and the germline ends lie 9 bases apart. The CDR3 sequence holds 13 residues, the cysteine and phenylalanine included. Of the read, only the CDR3 DNA is kept; its 39 bases are in frame from base 1. According to the germline V gene, CDR1 reads SGHVS and CDR2 reads FQNEAQ. Recombination connected TRBV7-8 to TRBJ1-2; D gene: possibly TRBD1, on 5 matching bases. The clonotype originates from a woman in her sixties or seventies with primary liver carcinoma and hepatitis B virus infection. The sequencing input was liver tumor tissue from sampling region 1. What the cell subset or site label conveys for this sample: tumor region T1, superior pole. The DNA sequence is given as TGTGCCAGCAGCTTCGGGGCCTTCTATGGCTACACCTTC. This translates into CASSFGAFYGYTF.